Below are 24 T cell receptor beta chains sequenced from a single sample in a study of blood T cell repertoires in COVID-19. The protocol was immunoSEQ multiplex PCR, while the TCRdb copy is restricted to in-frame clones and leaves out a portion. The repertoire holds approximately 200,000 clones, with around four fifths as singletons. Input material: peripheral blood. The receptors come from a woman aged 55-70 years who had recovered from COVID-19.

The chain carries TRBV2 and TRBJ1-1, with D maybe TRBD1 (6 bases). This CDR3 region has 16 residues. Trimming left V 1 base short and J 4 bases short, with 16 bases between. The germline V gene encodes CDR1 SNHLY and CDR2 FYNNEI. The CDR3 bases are TGTGCCAGCAGTGAAGATCGGGGGGGCGTCGCCACTGAAGCTTTCTTT. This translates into CASSEDRGGVATEAFF.

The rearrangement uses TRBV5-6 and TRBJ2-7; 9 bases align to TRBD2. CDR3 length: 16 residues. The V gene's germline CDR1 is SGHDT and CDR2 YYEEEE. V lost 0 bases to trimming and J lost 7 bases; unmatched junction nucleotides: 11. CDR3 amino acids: CASSLVGPSGAGEQYF. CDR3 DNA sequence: TGTGCCAGCAGCTTGGTTGGTCCTAGCGGGGCGGGAGAGCAGTACTTC.

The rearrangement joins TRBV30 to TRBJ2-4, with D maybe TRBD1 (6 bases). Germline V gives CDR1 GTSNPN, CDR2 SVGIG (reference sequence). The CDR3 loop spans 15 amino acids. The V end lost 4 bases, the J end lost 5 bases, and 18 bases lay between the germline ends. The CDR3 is CAWTPPRAGENIQYF. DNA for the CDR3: TGTGCCTGGACCCCACCCCGGGCAGGGGAAAACATTCAGTACTTC. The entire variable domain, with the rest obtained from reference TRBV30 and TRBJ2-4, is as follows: SQTIHQWPATLVQPVGSPLSLECTVEGTSNPNLYWYRQAAGRGLQLLFYSVGIGQISSEVPQNLSASRPQDRQFILSSKKLLLSDSGFYLCAWTPPRAGENIQYFGAGTRLSVL.

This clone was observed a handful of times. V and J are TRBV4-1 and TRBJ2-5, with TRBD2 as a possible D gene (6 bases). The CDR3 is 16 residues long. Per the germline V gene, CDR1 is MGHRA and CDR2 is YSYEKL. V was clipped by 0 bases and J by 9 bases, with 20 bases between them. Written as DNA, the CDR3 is TGCGCCAGCAGCCAAGATTCGGGGCGGCCTTGGGGGGCCCAGTACTTC. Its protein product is CASSQDSGRPWGAQYF.

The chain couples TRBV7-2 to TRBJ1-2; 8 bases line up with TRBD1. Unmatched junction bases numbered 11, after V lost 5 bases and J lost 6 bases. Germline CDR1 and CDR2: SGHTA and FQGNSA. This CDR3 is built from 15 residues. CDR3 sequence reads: CASSSYRGDIDGYTF. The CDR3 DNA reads TGTGCCAGCAGCAGTTACAGGGGGGACATCGATGGCTACACCTTC.

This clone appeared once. The CDR3 DNA reads TGTGCCAGCAGTACGGGGGGACAGGGCAGGGACACTGAAGCTTTCTTT. It specifies CASSTGGQGRDTEAFF. The chain employs TRBV6-2 or TRBV6-3 and TRBJ1-1; 9 nucleotides align to TRBD1. Germline trimming cut 5 bases from V and 3 bases from J; bases unmatched to any gene: 10. The CDR3 has 16 amino acids. From germline, CDR1 is MNHEY and CDR2 SVGEGT.

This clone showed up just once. The CDR3 sequence: CASSRGPDGNTIYF. The CDR3 DNA reads TGCGCCAGCAGCAGGGGGCCTGATGGAAACACCATATATTTT. This sequence joins TRBV10-2 and TRBJ1-3; 8 bases map to TRBD1. The CDR3 is made up of 14 amino acids. Germline loops: CDR1 WSHSY, CDR2 SAAADI. Unmatched junction bases numbered 4, after V lost 6 bases and J lost 3 bases.

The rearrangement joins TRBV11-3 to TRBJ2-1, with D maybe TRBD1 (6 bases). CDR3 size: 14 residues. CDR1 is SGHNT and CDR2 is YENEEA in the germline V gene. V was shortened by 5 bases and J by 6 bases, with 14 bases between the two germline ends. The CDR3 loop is CASSPNTGSNEQFF. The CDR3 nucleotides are TGTGCCAGCAGCCCTAATACAGGGTCCAATGAGCAGTTCTTC.

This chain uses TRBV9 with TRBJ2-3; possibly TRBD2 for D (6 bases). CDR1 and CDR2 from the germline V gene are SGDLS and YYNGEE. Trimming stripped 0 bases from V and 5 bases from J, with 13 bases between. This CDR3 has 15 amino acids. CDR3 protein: CASSVGAGLGDTQYF. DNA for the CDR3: TGTGCCAGCAGCGTAGGGGCGGGGCTCGGAGATACGCAGTATTTT. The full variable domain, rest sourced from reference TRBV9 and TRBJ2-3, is DSGVTQTPKHLITATGQRVTLRCSPRSGDLSVYWYQQSLDQGLQFLIQYYNGEERAKGNILERFSAQQFPDLHSELNLSSLELGDSALYFCASSVGAGLGDTQYFGPGTRLTVL.

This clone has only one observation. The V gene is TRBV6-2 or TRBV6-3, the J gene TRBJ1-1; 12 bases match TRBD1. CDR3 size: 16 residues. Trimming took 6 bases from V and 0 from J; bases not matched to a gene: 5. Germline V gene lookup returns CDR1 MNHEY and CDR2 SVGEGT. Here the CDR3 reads CASSRDRGRLNTEAFF. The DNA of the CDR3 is TGTGCCAGCAGCCGGGACAGGGGGCGCCTGAACACTGAAGCTTTCTTT.

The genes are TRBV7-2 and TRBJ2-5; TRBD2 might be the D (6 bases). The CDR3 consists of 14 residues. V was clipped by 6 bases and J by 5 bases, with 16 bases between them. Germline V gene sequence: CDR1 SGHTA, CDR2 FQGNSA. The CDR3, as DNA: TGTGCCAGCAGAGAACCCGGGAGAGGGGAGACCCAGTACTTC. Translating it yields CASREPGRGETQYF.

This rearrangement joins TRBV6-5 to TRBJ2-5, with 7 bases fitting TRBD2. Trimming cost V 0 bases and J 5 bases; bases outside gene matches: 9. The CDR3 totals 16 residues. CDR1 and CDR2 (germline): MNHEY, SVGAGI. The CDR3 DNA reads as TGTGCCAGCAGTTACTCGGGTAGCGGGCCGGCGGAGACCCAGTACTTC. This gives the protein CASSYSGSGPAETQYF.

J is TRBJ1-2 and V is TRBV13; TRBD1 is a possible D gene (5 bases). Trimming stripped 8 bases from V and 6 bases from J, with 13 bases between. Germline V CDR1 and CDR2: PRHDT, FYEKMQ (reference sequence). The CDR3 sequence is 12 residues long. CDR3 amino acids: CASGPRADGYTF. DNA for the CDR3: TGTGCCAGCGGGCCCAGGGCTGATGGCTACACCTTC.

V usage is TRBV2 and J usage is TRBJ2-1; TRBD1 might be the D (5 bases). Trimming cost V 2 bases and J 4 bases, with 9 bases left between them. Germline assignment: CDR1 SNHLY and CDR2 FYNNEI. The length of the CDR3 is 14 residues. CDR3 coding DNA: TGTGCCAGCAGTGAAAAGGGGATTTACAATGAGCAGTTCTTC. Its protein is CASSEKGIYNEQFF.

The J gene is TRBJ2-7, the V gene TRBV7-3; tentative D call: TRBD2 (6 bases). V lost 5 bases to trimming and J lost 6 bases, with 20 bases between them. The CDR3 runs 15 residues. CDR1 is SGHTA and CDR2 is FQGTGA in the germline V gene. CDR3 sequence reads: CASSPRGGALGEQYF. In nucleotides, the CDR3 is TGTGCCAGCAGCCCCCGAGGAGGGGCGCTTGGCGAGCAGTACTTC.

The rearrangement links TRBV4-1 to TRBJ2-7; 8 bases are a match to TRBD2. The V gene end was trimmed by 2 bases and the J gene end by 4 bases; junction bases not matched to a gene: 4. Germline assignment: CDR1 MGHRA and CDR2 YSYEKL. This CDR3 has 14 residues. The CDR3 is CASSQSSGGYEQYF. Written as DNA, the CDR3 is TGCGCCAGCAGCCAAAGCAGCGGGGGTTACGAGCAGTACTTC.

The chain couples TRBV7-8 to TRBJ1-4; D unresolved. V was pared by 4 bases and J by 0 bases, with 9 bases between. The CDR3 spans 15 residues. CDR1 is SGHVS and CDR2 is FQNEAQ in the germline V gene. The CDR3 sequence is CASSWWATTNEKLFF. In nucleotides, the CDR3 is TGTGCCAGCAGCTGGTGGGCTACAACTAATGAAAAACTGTTTTTT.

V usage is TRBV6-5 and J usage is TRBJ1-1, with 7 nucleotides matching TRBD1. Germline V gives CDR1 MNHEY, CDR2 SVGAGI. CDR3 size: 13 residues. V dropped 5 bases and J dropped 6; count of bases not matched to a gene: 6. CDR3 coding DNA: TGTGCCAGCAGTCAGGACAGGAAGGCTGAAGCTTTCTTT. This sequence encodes CASSQDRKAEAFF.

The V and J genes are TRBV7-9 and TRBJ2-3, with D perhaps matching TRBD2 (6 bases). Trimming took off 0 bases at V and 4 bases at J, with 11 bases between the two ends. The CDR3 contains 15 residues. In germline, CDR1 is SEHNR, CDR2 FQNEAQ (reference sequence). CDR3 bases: TGTGCCAGCAGCTTAGCGGCGGGGCGCGCAGATACGCAGTATTTT. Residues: CASSLAAGRADTQYF.

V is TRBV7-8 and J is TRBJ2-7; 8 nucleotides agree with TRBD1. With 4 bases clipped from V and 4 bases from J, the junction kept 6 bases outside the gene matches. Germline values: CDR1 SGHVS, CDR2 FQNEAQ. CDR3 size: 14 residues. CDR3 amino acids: CASSSTGDRYEQYF. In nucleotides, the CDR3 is TGTGCCAGCAGCTCGACAGGGGATCGGTACGAGCAGTACTTC.

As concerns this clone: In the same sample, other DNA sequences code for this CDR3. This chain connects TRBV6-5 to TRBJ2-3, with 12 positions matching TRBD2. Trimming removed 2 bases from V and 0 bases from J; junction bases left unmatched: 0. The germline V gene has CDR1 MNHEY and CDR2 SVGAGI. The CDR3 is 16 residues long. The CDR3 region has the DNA TGTGCCAGCAGTTACGGACTAGCGGGGAGCACAGATACGCAGTATTTT. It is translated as CASSYGLAGSTDTQYF.

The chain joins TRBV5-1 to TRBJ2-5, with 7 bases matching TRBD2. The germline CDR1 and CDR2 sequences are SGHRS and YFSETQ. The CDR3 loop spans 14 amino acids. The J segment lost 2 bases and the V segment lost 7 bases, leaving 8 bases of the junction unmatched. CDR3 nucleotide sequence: TGCGCCAGCTACGCCCAAGCGGGACAAGAGACCCAGTACTTC. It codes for CASYAQAGQETQYF.

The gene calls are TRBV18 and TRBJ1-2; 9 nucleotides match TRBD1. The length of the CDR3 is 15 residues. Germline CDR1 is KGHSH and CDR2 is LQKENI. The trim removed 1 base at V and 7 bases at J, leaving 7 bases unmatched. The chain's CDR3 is CASSPRRDRETGYTF. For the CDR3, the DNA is TGTGCCAGCTCACCACGCCGGGACAGGGAGACTGGCTACACCTTC.

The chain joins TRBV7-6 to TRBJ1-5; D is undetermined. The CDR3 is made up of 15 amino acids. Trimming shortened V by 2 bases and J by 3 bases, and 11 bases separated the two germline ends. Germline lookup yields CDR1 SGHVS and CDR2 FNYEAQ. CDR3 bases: TGTGCCAGCAGCTTAACCGGGAGCTACAATCAGCCCCAGCATTTT. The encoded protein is CASSLTGSYNQPQHF.